One sample yielded the 18 T cell receptor beta chains listed below, sequenced in a study of blood T cell repertoires in COVID-19. Measured with immunoSEQ multiplex PCR; TCRdb has only the in-frame clones, and not every one. The top ten hold approximately 2.5% of the sample, which has around 300,000 clones, 86% seen once. The sample comprised PBMCs or T cells enriched from blood (not recorded which). These receptors originate from a woman aged 18-30 years who had recovered from COVID-19.

This clone appeared a single time. This rearrangement joins TRBV19 to TRBJ1-5; D uncertain. Deletions cut 3 bases from V and 0 bases from J, with 9 bases between. The CDR3 is 15 residues long. CDR1 LNHDA and CDR2 SQIVND come from the germline V gene (reference sequence). The DNA of the CDR3 is TGTGCCAGTAGTATCGTGCAGTTTAGCAATCAGCCCCAGCATTTT. Translated: CASSIVQFSNQPQHF.

The J gene is TRBJ1-1, the V gene TRBV19, with D perhaps matching TRBD1 (5 bases). V gave up 5 bases and J gave up 0 bases, with 10 bases separating them. The CDR3 totals 14 residues. The V gene's germline CDR1 is LNHDA and CDR2 SQIVND (reference sequence). This chain's CDR3 is CASSRQYMNTEAFF. CDR3 sequence (DNA): TGTGCCAGTAGTCGACAGTACATGAACACTGAAGCTTTCTTT.

The CDR3 here is CASSSTGNQETQYF. The CDR3 DNA reads TGTGCCAGCAGCTCGACAGGGAACCAAGAGACCCAGTACTTC. V is TRBV7-3 and J is TRBJ2-5; 7 bases align to TRBD1. Germline V gene data show CDR1 as SGHTA and CDR2 as FQGTGA. The CDR3 covers 14 residues. J gave up 0 bases and V 4 bases, and 2 bases lay outside the gene matches.

The V gene is TRBV6-4, the J gene TRBJ2-1, with 8 bases lining up with TRBD2. CDR1 is MRHNA and CDR2 is SNTAGT in the germline V gene. Losses at the gene ends were 5 bases for V and 4 bases for J; bases not matched to a gene: 7. The length of the CDR3 is 15 residues. DNA for the CDR3: TGTGCCAGCAGTTTTACTAGCGGAACTTACAATGAGCAGTTCTTC. Amino acid sequence: CASSFTSGTYNEQFF.

V is TRBV9 and J is TRBJ2-5; 12 bases line up with TRBD2. The CDR3 has 16 residues. Germline lookup yields CDR1 SGDLS and CDR2 YYNGEE. The ends lost 2 bases at V and 4 bases at J; junction bases unmatched: 6. The CDR3 DNA reads as TGTGCCAGCAGCGTTAACCTAGCGGGGGGGCCAGAGACCCAGTACTTC. Translating gives CASSVNLAGGPETQYF. Full variable domain (rest looked up from reference TRBV9 and TRBJ2-5): DSGVTQTPKHLITATGQRVTLRCSPRSGDLSVYWYQQSLDQGLQFLIQYYNGEERAKGNILERFSAQQFPDLHSELNLSSLELGDSALYFCASSVNLAGGPETQYFGPGTRLLVL.

The chain has TRBV30 and TRBJ1-2, with no clear D. V was pared by 4 bases and J by 8 bases, with 11 bases between. CDR3 length: 11 amino acids. The germline CDR1 and CDR2 sequences are GTSNPN and SVGIG (reference sequence). CDR3 region: CAWIGYRGYTF. The CDR3 bases are TGTGCCTGGATCGGGTACCGGGGCTACACCTTC.

The gene calls are TRBV23-1 and TRBJ2-1; D call uncertain. TRBV23-1 carries the ORF label, with uncertain function. CDR3 length: 14 residues. Trimming removed 0 bases at V and 4 bases at J, with 7 bases between. CDR3 DNA: TGCGCCAGCAGTCAATCATGGCAATACAATGAGCAGTTCTTC. It is translated as CASSQSWQYNEQFF.

The chain links TRBV5-1 to TRBJ1-6, with a possible D match to TRBD1 (6 bases). V was shortened by 0 bases and J by 2 bases, with 6 bases between the two germline ends. Per germline, CDR1 SGHRS and CDR2 YFSETQ. This CDR3 region has 15 residues. The CDR3 region is CASSLGQAYNSPLHF. Written as DNA, the CDR3 is TGCGCCAGCAGCTTGGGACAGGCCTATAATTCACCCCTCCACTTT.

This rearrangement joins TRBV9 to TRBJ2-1; D is perhaps TRBD2 (6 bases). Germline loops: CDR1 SGDLS, CDR2 YYNGEE. With 4 bases removed from V and 0 bases from J, the gap between germline ends came to 14 bases. The CDR3 spans 16 residues. In DNA form, the CDR3 reads TGTGCCAGCAGCCCAAAGGAGGGGAGCTCCTACAATGAGCAGTTCTTC. Its translation: CASSPKEGSSYNEQFF.

This clone was seen a few times. The gene calls are TRBV27 and TRBJ1-2; no clear D gene. CDR1 and CDR2 (germline): MNHEY, SMNVEV (reference sequence). V lost 2 bases, J lost 6 bases, and 10 bases lay in between. The CDR3 runs 13 residues. The CDR3 protein is CASSLGPLNGYTF. The CDR3 nucleotides read TGTGCCAGCAGTTTAGGCCCCCTCAATGGCTACACCTTC.

This clone was observed once. This chain links TRBV20-1 with TRBJ2-7; TRBD2 agrees at 9 bases. Germline lookup yields CDR1 DFQATT and CDR2 SNEGSKA (reference sequence). This CDR3 is built from 15 residues. Trimming removed 3 bases from V and 0 bases from J; junction bases left unmatched: 6. As DNA, the CDR3 is TGCAGTGCTAGTTCCCTAGCGGGGCGCTCCTACGAGCAGTACTTC. It codes for CSASSLAGRSYEQYF.

The V and J genes are TRBV10-3 and TRBJ2-7, with 8 positions matching TRBD1. CDR1 is ENHRY and CDR2 is SYGVKD in the germline V gene. The V gene end was trimmed by 10 bases and the J gene end by 4 bases; junction bases not matched to a gene: 12. The CDR3 is made up of 14 amino acids. The CDR3 reads CATDDRGDTYEQYF. CDR3 DNA: TGTGCCACTGATGACAGGGGAGATACTTACGAGCAGTACTTC.

The chain is built from TRBV2 and TRBJ2-7; TRBD2 is a possible D gene (5 bases). Germline CDR1 SNHLY, CDR2 FYNNEI. V was pared by 6 bases and J by 3 bases, with 18 bases between. This CDR3 has 15 residues. CDR3 sequence (DNA): TGTGCCAGCAGGGTGCGGACTGCGGATTACTACGAGCAGTACTTC. Protein sequence: CASRVRTADYYEQYF.

V gene TRBV4-1 combines with J gene TRBJ2-7; D gene ambiguous. The CDR3 is 13 amino acids. From germline, CDR1 is MGHRA and CDR2 YSYEKL. V lost 1 base to trimming and J lost 2 bases, with 6 bases between them. The CDR3 is CASSQAVTYEQYF. The CDR3 nucleotides are TGCGCCAGCAGCCAAGCGGTTACCTACGAGCAGTACTTC.

The V call is TRBV19, the J call TRBJ1-2; D is perhaps TRBD1 (5 bases). V was clipped by 3 bases and J by 1 base, with 18 bases between them. Germline V gene lookup returns CDR1 LNHDA and CDR2 SQIVND (reference sequence). The CDR3 is 17 amino acids. The CDR3 nucleotides read TGTGCCAGTAGTATGGGGCAGACGGTTTGGATTAACTATGGCTACACCTTC. Translated, it gives CASSMGQTVWINYGYTF.

The chain has TRBV7-9 and TRBJ2-2; TRBD1 aligns across 9 bases. Trimming at V came to 5 bases and at J to 3 bases, leaving 1 base not matched to a gene. Germline lookup yields CDR1 SEHNR and CDR2 FQNEAQ (reference sequence). This CDR3 region has 14 residues. This CDR3 reads CASSRTGDTGELFF. Written as DNA, the CDR3 is TGTGCCAGCAGCCGGACAGGGGACACCGGGGAGCTGTTTTTT.

This clone has only one observation. This rearrangement joins TRBV7-2 to TRBJ1-3, with 7 bases aligning to TRBD1. The V gene end was trimmed by 6 bases and the J gene end by 4 bases; junction bases not matched to a gene: 12. Germline loops: CDR1 SGHTA, CDR2 FQGNSA. CDR3 length: 16 residues. The CDR3 reads CASRSSTGPQGNTIYF. The CDR3 nucleotides are TGTGCCAGCAGATCCTCGACAGGGCCCCAGGGAAACACCATATATTTT.

The chain recombines TRBV3-1 (or the pseudogene TRBV3-2) with TRBJ2-3, with 11 bases matching TRBD2. The CDR3 consists of 19 residues. The germline V gene encodes CDR1 LGHDT and CDR2 YNNKEL (reference sequence). V dropped 5 bases and J dropped 1; count of bases not matched to a gene: 14. CDR3 region: CASSIGLAGGLLRTDTQYF. The CDR3 coding sequence is TGTGCCAGCAGCATAGGTCTAGCGGGGGGACTATTACGCACAGATACGCAGTATTTT.